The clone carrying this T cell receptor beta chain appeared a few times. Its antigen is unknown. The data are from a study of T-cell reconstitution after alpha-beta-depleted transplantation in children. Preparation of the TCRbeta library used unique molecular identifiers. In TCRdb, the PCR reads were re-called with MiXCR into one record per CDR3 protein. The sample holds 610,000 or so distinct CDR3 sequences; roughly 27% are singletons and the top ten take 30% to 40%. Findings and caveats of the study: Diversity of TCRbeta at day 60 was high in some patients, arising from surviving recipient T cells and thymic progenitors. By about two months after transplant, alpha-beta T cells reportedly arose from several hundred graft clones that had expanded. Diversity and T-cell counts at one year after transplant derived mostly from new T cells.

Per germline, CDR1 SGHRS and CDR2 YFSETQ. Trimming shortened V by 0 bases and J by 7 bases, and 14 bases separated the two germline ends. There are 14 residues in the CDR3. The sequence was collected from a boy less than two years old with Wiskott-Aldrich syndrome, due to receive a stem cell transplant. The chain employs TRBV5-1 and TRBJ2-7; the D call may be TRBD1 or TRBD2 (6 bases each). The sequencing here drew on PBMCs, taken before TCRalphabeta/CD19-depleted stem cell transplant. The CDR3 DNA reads TGCGCCAGCAGCTTGGGCGGGACAAACGGTGAGCAGTACTTC. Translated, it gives CASSLGGTNGEQYF.